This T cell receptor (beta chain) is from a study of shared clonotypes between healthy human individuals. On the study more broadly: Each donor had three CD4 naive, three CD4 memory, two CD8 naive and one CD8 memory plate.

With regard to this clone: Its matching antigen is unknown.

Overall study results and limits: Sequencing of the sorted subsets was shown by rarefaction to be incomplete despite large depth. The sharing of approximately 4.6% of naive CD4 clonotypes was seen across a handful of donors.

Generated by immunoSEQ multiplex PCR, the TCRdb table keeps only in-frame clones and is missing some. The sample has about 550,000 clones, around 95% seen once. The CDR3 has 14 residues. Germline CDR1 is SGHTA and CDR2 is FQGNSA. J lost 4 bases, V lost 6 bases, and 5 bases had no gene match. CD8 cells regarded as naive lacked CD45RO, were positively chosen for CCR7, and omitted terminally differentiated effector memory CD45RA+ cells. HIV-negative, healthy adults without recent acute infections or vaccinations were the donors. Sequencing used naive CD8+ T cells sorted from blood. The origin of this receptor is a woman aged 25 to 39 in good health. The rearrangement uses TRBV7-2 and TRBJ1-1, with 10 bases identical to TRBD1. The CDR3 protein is CASRPTGGGTEAFF. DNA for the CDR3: TGTGCCAGCAGACCGACAGGGGGCGGCACTGAAGCTTTCTTT.